These 6 T cell receptor beta chains originate from one sample sequenced in a study of T cell responses to AZD1222 COVID-19 vaccine. Using immunoSEQ multiplex PCR, the repertoire was profiled, and TCRdb retains in-frame clones only, with some absent. The data show about 120,000 clones, with about 83% seen just once and around 12% held by the top ten. The sequencing used peripheral blood, collected on day 0 of AZD1222 vaccination. The source is an adult in good health.

This chain joins TRBV29-1 and TRBJ2-2; no firm D call. V shed 5 bases and J shed 3 bases, with 10 bases lying between them. CDR1 and CDR2 (germline): SQVTM, ANQGSEA. CDR3 length equals 13 residues. The CDR3 DNA reads TGCAGCGTTAGCGCGAAGTACACCGGGGAGCTGTTTTTT. Amino acids: CSVSAKYTGELFF.

The J gene is TRBJ2-5, the V gene TRBV18; 7 bases line up with TRBD1. The ends lost 4 bases at V and 5 bases at J; junction bases unmatched: 7. The CDR3 extends over 14 amino acids. In germline, CDR1 is KGHSH, CDR2 LQKENI. CDR3 DNA: TGTGCCAGCTCACAGACAGGGACGGGGGAGACCCAGTACTTC. Protein: CASSQTGTGETQYF.

The chain joins TRBV24-1 to TRBJ2-3, with TRBD1 matching over 7 bases. Germline V gene lookup returns CDR1 KGHDR and CDR2 SFDVKD. V shed 4 bases, J shed 1 base, and the junction held 4 bases outside the gene matches. This CDR3 comprises 15 residues. DNA for the CDR3: TGTGCCACCAGTGACACAACAGGGGGCACAGATACGCAGTATTTT. Encoded protein: CATSDTTGGTDTQYF.

This clone turned up a few times. The chain recombines TRBV6-2 or TRBV6-3 with TRBJ2-4; D may be TRBD2 (5 bases). The V end was cut by 6 bases, the J end by 0 bases, with 15 bases between. Per germline, CDR1 MNHEY and CDR2 SVGEGT. The CDR3 length is 16 residues. The CDR3: CASSRSGSLAKNIQYF. CDR3 DNA: TGTGCCAGCAGCCGTTCGGGGAGCCTAGCCAAAAACATTCAGTACTTC.

J is TRBJ1-2 and V is TRBV2; D gene ambiguous. The CDR3 runs 12 residues. V was clipped by 6 bases and J by 1 base, with 6 bases between them. Germline CDR1 and CDR2: SNHLY and FYNNEI. CDR3 sequence reads: CASSRDNYGYTF. CDR3 sequence (DNA): TGTGCCAGCAGCCGGGATAACTATGGCTACACCTTC.

By frequency in the sample, this clone is medium-sized. The chain is built from TRBV11-2 and TRBJ2-7; D is uncertain. CDR3 length equals 16 residues. Germline CDR1 and CDR2: SGHAT and FQNNGV. V lost 4 bases and J lost 0, with 16 bases in between. The CDR3 region is CASSSMITYSSYEQYF. CDR3 coding DNA: TGTGCCAGCAGCTCGATGATTACATACAGCTCCTACGAGCAGTACTTC.